This entry is about one T cell receptor beta chain. TCRdb keeps only in-frame clones here, not all; method: immunoSEQ multiplex PCR. Of some 80,000 clones listed, 80% to 90% were seen once; the top ten hold about a sixth. The CDR3 consists of 15 residues. J lost 4 bases, V lost 3 bases, and 7 bases had no gene match. Germline loops: CDR1 KGHSH, CDR2 LQKENI. The record originates from a study of blood T cell repertoires in COVID-19. Across the whole study: Both acute and convalescent COVID-19 samples were obtained from the United States, Italy and Spain. T cells, B-cell-depleted T cells, or PBMCs supplied cDNA or gDNA.

V gene TRBV18 combines with J gene TRBJ1-2, with TRBD1 matching over 8 bases. What was sequenced was peripheral blood. The clonotype originates from a human donor in a cohort sampled during active COVID-19. The CDR3 nucleotides are TGTGCCAGCTCACCCTCCGGACAGGGCGGCTATGGCTACACCTTC. Translated: CASSPSGQGGYGYTF. Drawing the rest from reference TRBV18 and TRBJ1-2, the complete variable domain is NAGVMQNPRHLVRRRGQEARLRCSPMKGHSHVYWYRQLPEEGLKFMVYLQKENIIDESGMPKERFSAEFPKEGPSILRIQQVVRGDSAAYFCASSPSGQGGYGYTFGSGTRLTVV.